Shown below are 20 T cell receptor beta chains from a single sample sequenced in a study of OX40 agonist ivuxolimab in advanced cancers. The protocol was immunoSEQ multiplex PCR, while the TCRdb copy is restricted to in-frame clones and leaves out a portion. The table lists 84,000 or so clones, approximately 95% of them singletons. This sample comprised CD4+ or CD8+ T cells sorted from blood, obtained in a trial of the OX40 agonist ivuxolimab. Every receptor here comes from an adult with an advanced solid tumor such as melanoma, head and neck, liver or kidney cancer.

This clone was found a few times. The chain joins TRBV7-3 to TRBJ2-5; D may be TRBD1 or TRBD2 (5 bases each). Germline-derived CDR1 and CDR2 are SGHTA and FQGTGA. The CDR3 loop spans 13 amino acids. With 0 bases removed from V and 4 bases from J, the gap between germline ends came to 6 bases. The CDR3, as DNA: TGTGCCAGCAGCTTAACTGGGGGAGAGACCCAGTACTTC. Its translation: CASSLTGGETQYF.

The CDR3, as DNA: TGTGCCAGCAGCTTTTCGCTGGGTTCAGGGACGAACACCGGGGAGCTGTTTTTT. It is translated as CASSFSLGSGTNTGELFF. The chain is built from TRBV7-2 and TRBJ2-2, with a weak D call TRBD1 (5 bases). V lost 3 bases, J lost 0 bases, and 17 bases lay in between. The CDR3 totals 18 residues. Germline CDR1 is SGHTA and CDR2 is FQGNSA.

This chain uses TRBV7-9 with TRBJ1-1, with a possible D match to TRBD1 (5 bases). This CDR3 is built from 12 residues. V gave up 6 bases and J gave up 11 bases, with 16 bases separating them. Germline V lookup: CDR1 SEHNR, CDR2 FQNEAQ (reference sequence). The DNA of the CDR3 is TGTGCCAGCAGTCCGGGACGAACGACGGCTTTCTTT. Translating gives CASSPGRTTAFF. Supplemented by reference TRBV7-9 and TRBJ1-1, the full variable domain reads DTGVSQNPRHKITKRGQNVTFRCDPISEHNRLYWYRQTLGQGPEFLTYFQNEAQLEKSRLLSDRFSAERPKGSFSTLEIQRTEQGDSAMYLCASSPGRTTAFFGQGTRLTVV.

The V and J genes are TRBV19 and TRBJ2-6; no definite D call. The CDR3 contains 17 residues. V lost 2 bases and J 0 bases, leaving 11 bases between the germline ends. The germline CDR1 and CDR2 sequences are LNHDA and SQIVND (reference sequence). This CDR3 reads CASSIFSQSSGANVLTF. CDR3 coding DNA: TGTGCCAGTAGTATATTCTCCCAAAGCTCTGGGGCCAACGTCCTGACTTTC. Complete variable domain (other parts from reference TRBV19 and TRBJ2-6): DGGITQSPKYLFRKEGQNVTLSCEQNLNHDAMYWYRQDPGQGLRLIYYSQIVNDFQKGDIAEGYSVSREKKESFPLTVTSAQKNPTAFYLCASSIFSQSSGANVLTFGAGSRLTVL.

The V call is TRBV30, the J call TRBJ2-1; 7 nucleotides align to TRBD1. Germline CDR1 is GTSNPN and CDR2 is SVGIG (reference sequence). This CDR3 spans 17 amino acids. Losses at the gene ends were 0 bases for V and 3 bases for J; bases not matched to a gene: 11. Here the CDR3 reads CAWSVQGSPLGYNEQFF. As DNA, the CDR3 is TGTGCCTGGAGTGTACAGGGGAGCCCATTAGGCTACAATGAGCAGTTCTTC.

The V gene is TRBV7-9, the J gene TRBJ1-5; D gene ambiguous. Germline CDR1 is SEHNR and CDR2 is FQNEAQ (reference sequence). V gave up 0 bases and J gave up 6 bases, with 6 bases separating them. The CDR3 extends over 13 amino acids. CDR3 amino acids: CASSLARGQPQHF. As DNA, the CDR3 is TGTGCCAGCAGCTTAGCGCGCGGTCAGCCCCAGCATTTT.

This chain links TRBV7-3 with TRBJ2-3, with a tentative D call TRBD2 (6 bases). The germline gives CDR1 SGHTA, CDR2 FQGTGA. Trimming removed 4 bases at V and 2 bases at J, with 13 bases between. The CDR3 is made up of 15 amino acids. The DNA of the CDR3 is TGTGCCAGCAGCTCCGCTGGGCGGGACACAGATACGCAGTATTTT. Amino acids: CASSSAGRDTDTQYF.

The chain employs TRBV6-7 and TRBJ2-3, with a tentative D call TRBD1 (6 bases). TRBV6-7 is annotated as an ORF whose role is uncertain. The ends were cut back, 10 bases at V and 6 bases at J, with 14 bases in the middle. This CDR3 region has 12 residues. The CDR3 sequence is CATLGAGDTQYF. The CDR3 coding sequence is TGTGCCACTCTGGGGGCTGGGGATACGCAGTATTTT.

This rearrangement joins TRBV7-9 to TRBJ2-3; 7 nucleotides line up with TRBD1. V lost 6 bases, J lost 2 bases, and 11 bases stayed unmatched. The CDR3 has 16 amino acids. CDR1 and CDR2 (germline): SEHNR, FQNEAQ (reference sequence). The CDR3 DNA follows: TGTGCCAGCAGTCGCCCCGACAGGGCTCCCACAGATACGCAGTATTTT. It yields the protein CASSRPDRAPTDTQYF.

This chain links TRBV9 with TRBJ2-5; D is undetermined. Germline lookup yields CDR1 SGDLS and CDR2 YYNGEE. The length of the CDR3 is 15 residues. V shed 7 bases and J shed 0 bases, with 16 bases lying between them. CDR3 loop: CASRPHGSDQETQYF. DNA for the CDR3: TGTGCCAGCCGCCCTCATGGGTCCGACCAAGAGACCCAGTACTTC.

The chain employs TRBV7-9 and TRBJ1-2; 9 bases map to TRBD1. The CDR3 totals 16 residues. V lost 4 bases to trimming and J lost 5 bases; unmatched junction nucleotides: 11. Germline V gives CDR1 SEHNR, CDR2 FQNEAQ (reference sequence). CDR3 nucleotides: TGTGCCAGCAGCTCGGGACAGGGAACGGGAGGGTATGGCTACACCTTC. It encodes CASSSGQGTGGYGYTF.

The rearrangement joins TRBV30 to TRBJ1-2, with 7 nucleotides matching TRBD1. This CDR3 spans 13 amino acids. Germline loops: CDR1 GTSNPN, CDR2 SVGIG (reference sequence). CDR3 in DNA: TGTGCTCGACAGGGACCGAACCACTATGGCTACACCTTC. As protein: CARQGPNHYGYTF.

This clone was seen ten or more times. CDR3 sequence: CASSLFFENTGELFF. CDR3 coding DNA: TGTGCCAGCAGCTTGTTTTTCGAAAACACCGGGGAGCTGTTTTTT. This chain joins TRBV5-6 and TRBJ2-2; no firm D call. This CDR3 is 15 amino acids long. The germline CDR1 and CDR2 sequences are SGHDT and YYEEEE. The V gene lost 1 base and the J gene lost 2 bases, with 9 bases spanning the gap. The variable domain in full, completed from reference TRBV5-6 and TRBJ2-2, reads DAGVTQSPTHLIKTRGQQVTLRCSPKSGHDTVSWYQQALGQGPQFIFQYYEEEERQRGNFPDRFSGHQFPNYSSELNVNALLLGDSALYLCASSLFFENTGELFFGEGSRLTVL.

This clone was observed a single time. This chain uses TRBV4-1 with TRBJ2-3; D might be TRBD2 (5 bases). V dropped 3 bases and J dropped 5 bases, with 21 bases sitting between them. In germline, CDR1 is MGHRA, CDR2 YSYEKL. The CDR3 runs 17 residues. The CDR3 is CASSQYDSVLYKDTQYF. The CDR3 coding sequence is TGCGCCAGCAGCCAGTACGATAGCGTTCTTTATAAAGATACGCAGTATTTT.

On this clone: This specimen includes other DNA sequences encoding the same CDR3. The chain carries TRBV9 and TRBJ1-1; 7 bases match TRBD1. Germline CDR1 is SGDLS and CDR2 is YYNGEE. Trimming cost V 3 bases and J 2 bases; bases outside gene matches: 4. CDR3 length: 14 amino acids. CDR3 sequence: CASSGRQGNTEAFF. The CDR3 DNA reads TGTGCCAGCAGCGGGCGACAGGGAAACACTGAAGCTTTCTTT.

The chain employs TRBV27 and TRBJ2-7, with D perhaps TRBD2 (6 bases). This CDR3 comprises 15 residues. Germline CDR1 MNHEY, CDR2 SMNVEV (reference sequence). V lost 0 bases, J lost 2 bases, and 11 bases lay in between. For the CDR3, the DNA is TGTGCCAGCAGTTTATCAGCGGGCCCAACCTACGAGCAGTACTTC. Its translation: CASSLSAGPTYEQYF.

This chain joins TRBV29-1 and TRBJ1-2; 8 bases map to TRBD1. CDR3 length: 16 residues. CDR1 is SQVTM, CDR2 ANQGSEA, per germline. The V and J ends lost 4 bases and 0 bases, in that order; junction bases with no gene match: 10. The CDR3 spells CSVGSWDRITNYGYTF. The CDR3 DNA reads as TGCAGCGTTGGTAGCTGGGACAGGATCACTAACTATGGCTACACCTTC.

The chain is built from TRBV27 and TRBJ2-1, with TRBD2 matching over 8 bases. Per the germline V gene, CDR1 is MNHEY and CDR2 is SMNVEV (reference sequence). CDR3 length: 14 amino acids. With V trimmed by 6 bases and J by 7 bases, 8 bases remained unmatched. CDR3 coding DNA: TGTGCCAGCAGACCGGGACTAGGACTGAATGAGCAGTTCTTC. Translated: CASRPGLGLNEQFF.

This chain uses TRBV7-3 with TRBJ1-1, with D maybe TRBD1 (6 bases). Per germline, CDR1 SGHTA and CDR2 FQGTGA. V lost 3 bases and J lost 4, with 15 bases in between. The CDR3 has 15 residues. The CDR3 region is CASSFSGAWGTEAFF. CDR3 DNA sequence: TGTGCCAGCAGCTTTTCAGGGGCCTGGGGCACTGAAGCTTTCTTT.

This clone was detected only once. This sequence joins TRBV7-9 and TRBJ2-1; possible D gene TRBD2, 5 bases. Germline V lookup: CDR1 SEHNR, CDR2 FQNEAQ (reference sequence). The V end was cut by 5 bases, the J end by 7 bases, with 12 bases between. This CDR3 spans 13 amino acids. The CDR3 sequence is CASSQRWENEQFF. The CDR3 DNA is TGTGCCAGCAGCCAGAGGTGGGAGAATGAGCAGTTCTTC. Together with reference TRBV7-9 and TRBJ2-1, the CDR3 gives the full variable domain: DTGVSQNPRHKITKRGQNVTFRCDPISEHNRLYWYRQTLGQGPEFLTYFQNEAQLEKSRLLSDRFSAERPKGSFSTLEIQRTEQGDSAMYLCASSQRWENEQFFGPGTRLTVL.